Given below is one TCR beta chain in context. Antigen specificity is unknown. Germline V gene lookup returns CDR1 LGHNA and CDR2 YSLEER. The J segment lost 4 bases and the V segment lost 4 bases, leaving 13 bases of the junction unmatched. The CDR3 sequence is 17 residues long. These data are taken from a study of cytomegalovirus exposure and HLA in healthy donors. Overall study context: Out of 150 million to 200 million T cells, an earlier analysis found fewer than 140 million unique TCR beta sequences in total. General observations from the study: TCR beta V- and J-gene trimming was later associated with a missense DCLRE1C variant. 87-base-pair reads could not separate some V segments, including TRBV6-2 and TRBV6-3.

Donors consisted of healthy bone marrow donors. Primers for the PCR totalled 60 Vbeta and 13 Jbeta. Some clones are missing from TCRdb's copy, which holds only in-frame ones; the method was immunoSEQ multiplex PCR. The sample contains 150,000 to 200,000 clones, 65% to 70% of which appear only once. This chain links TRBV4-3 with TRBJ2-1; 7 bases are shared with TRBD2. This sequence was found in a young woman in good health and CMV-seropositive. Source material: PBMCs. The DNA of the CDR3 is TGCGCCAGCAGCCGGGGAATGGGGGGGGGTTCATACAATGAGCAGTTCTTC. This encodes CASSRGMGGGSYNEQFF.